This TCR beta chain was found in a study of shared T cell receptors in the human thymus. TCRdb's copy holds only in-frame clones and misses some; the assay was immunoSEQ multiplex PCR. This table has hundreds of thousands of clones, roughly 90% appearing once. CDR3 length: 16 residues. Germline V CDR1 and CDR2: SGHNT, YYREEE (reference sequence). J gave up 6 bases and V 6 bases, and 14 bases lay outside the gene matches. In addition, the sample was reused for a study of human thymus T cells. As that study records: Infants, healthy and Finnish, who were having corrective surgery for congenital heart defects served as donors.

The chain carries TRBV5-4 and TRBJ2-1, with TRBD2 matching 8 bases. The sequence was obtained from a boy less than two years old with a congenital heart defect. The sequencing sample was made of thymocytes. This CDR3 is CASTILTPSGSNEQFF. CDR3 nucleotides: TGTGCCAGCACGATCCTCACCCCCAGCGGGAGCAATGAGCAGTTCTTC.